This T cell receptor beta chain is drawn from a study of blood T cell repertoires in COVID-19. Across the whole study: Some COVID-19 samples were acute and others convalescent; all came from the United States, Italy and Spain.

This CDR3 is built from 12 residues. CDR1 is MDHEN and CDR2 is SYDVKM in the germline V gene. V was trimmed by 6 bases and J by 3 bases, leaving 9 bases between them. Sequencing was performed with immunoSEQ multiplex PCR; in TCRdb, only in-frame clones are kept and a portion is missing. The sample carries around 310,000 clones, roughly 90% recorded once. The genes are TRBV28 and TRBJ2-7; D gene ambiguous. Source material: peripheral blood. The clonotype originates from a woman between 50 and 59 years old with active or convalescent COVID-19. The CDR3 nucleotides read TGTGCCAGCAGCCCACATGTCTACGAGCAGTACTTC. This codes for CASSPHVYEQYF.